The sequence of this TCR beta chain was determined in a study of cytomegalovirus exposure and HLA in healthy donors. CDR1 and CDR2 (germline): MNHNS, SASEGT. This CDR3 has 12 amino acids. V was clipped by 6 bases and J by 3 bases, with 5 bases between them. PCR employed 60 Vbeta and 13 Jbeta primers. Authors' processing steps: A later analysis counted 80 million or so unique TCR beta chains, some 12 million shared. Sequencing was performed with immunoSEQ multiplex PCR; in TCRdb, only in-frame clones are kept and a portion is missing. V and J calls and clone size are given by that table; D and trimming were obtained from the DNA. The data contain about 100,000 clones, approximately 73% of them singletons.

The specimen sequenced was PBMCs. This clonotype originated in a woman aged 45-60 years in good health and CMV-seropositive. This sequence joins TRBV6-1 and TRBJ1-4, with D perhaps TRBD1 (5 bases). Written as DNA, the CDR3 is TGTGCCAGCAGGGGGCCTAATGAAAAACTGTTTTTT. Translated: CASRGPNEKLFF.